This entry is about one TCR beta chain. Its target is unknown. This record belongs to a study of T cells in localized non-small cell lung cancer. Whole-study findings and limits: Compared with tumor, uninvolved adjacent lung displayed greater T cell clonality, ranking highest overall. It remains possible that heterogeneity exists, since only one tumor region was sequenced. There were a median roughly 62 of the top 100 tumor clones appearing in adjacent lung.

Germline V lookup: CDR1 MNHNS, CDR2 SASEGT. The CDR3 runs to 12 residues. V shed 6 bases and J shed 3 bases, with 8 bases lying between them. Produced via immunoSEQ multiplex PCR; TCRdb's table is partial and in-frame only. The sample holds about 78,000 clones, around four fifths seen once. The chain combines TRBV6-1 with TRBJ1-1; a weak D match, TRBD1 (6 bases). The source is a man aged 40 to 69 with stage I lung adenocarcinoma. The sequencing used peripheral blood, collected before any cancer treatment. The CDR3: CASRDSYTEAFF. CDR3 nucleotides: TGTGCCAGCAGGGACAGCTACACTGAAGCTTTCTTT.